The next 12 T cell receptor beta chains were all read from a single sample in a study of graft-versus-host responses after intestinal transplantation. Sequenced by immunoSEQ multiplex PCR; TCRdb stores in-frame clones only, minus some. The table lists about 120,000 clones, just over 90% of them singletons. No antigen is known for these receptors. The sample here was unstimulated CD4+ T cells sorted from spleen or lymph node cells, taken before intestinal transplant. These receptors were collected from a human donor who received an intestinal transplant.

This chain joins TRBV6-1 and TRBJ2-7, with unresolved D. This CDR3 contains 14 residues. V was pared by 8 bases and J by 0 bases, with 14 bases between. Per germline, CDR1 MNHNS and CDR2 SASEGT. Written as DNA, the CDR3 is TGTGCCAGCGTGAAAGGAGCGCCCTCCTACGAGCAGTACTTC. This gives the protein CASVKGAPSYEQYF.

The rearrangement links TRBV19 to TRBJ2-6; the D gene is possibly TRBD1 (5 bases). Germline V gene sequence: CDR1 LNHDA, CDR2 SQIVND (reference sequence). This CDR3 region has 17 residues. V lost 5 bases and J lost 0, with 14 bases in between. CDR3 nucleotides: TGTGCCAGTAGTGGGGCTTCTGCCTTCTCTGGGGCCAACGTCCTGACTTTC. Its translation: CASSGASAFSGANVLTF. The full variable domain, rest sourced from reference TRBV19 and TRBJ2-6, is DGGITQSPKYLFRKEGQNVTLSCEQNLNHDAMYWYRQDPGQGLRLIYYSQIVNDFQKGDIAEGYSVSREKKESFPLTVTSAQKNPTAFYLCASSGASAFSGANVLTFGAGSRLTVL.

The CDR3 sequence: CASSPSGKVYEKLFF. The CDR3 coding sequence is TGTGCCAGCTCACCATCCGGGAAGGTTTATGAAAAACTGTTTTTT. This chain uses TRBV18 with TRBJ1-4; D is unclear. Trimming took off 2 bases at V and 6 bases at J, with 13 bases between the two ends. Germline CDR1 KGHSH, CDR2 LQKENI. The length of the CDR3 is 15 residues.

The chain combines TRBV6-5 with TRBJ1-2; tentative D call: TRBD1 (5 bases). This CDR3 has 14 residues. Germline V gene lookup returns CDR1 MNHEY and CDR2 SVGAGI. The ends were cut back, 3 bases at V and 8 bases at J, with 16 bases in the middle. Here the CDR3 reads CASSYRWQGGGYTF. DNA for the CDR3: TGTGCCAGCAGTTATCGTTGGCAGGGCGGCGGCTACACCTTC.

V gene TRBV19 combines with J gene TRBJ2-7; the D gene is possibly TRBD2 (5 bases). CDR1 is LNHDA, CDR2 SQIVND, per germline (reference sequence). This CDR3 has 15 residues. Trimming removed 1 base at V and 3 bases at J, with 13 bases between. The CDR3 reads CASSIGSGRSYEQYF. In DNA, the CDR3 is TGTGCCAGTAGTATAGGCAGCGGCAGGAGCTACGAGCAGTACTTC.

The chain couples TRBV2 to TRBJ1-2; 8 bases agree with TRBD1. The V gene's germline CDR1 is SNHLY and CDR2 FYNNEI. CDR3 size: 17 residues. Unmatched junction bases numbered 10, after V lost 1 base and J lost 3 bases. CDR3 DNA sequence: TGTGCCAGCAGTGAAGGGTGGCAGGGGGCGCGTCACTATGGCTACACCTTC. Translated, it gives CASSEGWQGARHYGYTF.

This chain uses TRBV2 with TRBJ1-2; D unresolved. V lost 4 bases and J 10 bases, leaving 10 bases between the germline ends. This CDR3 contains 11 residues. Germline V gene data show CDR1 as SNHLY and CDR2 as FYNNEI. The CDR3 loop is CASSGAVLYTF. In DNA, the CDR3 is TGTGCCAGCAGTGGGGCAGTGCTCTACACCTTC.

The chain carries TRBV5-4 and TRBJ2-7; the D gene is possibly TRBD2 (6 bases). The germline CDR1 and CDR2 sequences are SGHNT and YYREEE (reference sequence). The CDR3 has 14 amino acids. V gave up 2 bases and J gave up 2 bases, with 11 bases separating them. Here the CDR3 reads CASSFGAGPYEQYF. CDR3 coding DNA: TGTGCCAGCAGCTTCGGGGCGGGGCCCTACGAGCAGTACTTC.

The genes are TRBV30 and TRBJ1-5; tentatively, D is TRBD1 (5 bases). The CDR3 has 15 amino acids. Germline loops: CDR1 GTSNPN, CDR2 SVGIG (reference sequence). Trimming cost V 1 base and J 6 bases, with 16 bases left between them. The CDR3 region is CAWSDGGWASQPQHF. The CDR3 bases are TGTGCCTGGAGTGATGGGGGGTGGGCTTCTCAGCCCCAGCATTTT.

The chain recombines TRBV15 with TRBJ1-4; D ambiguous. The germline CDR1 and CDR2 sequences are LNHNV and YYDKDF (reference sequence). V gave up 0 bases and J gave up 4 bases, with 12 bases separating them. The CDR3 is 16 residues long. CDR3 DNA sequence: TGTGCCACCAGCAGAGATCCTGGGCAGAGTAATGAAAAACTGTTTTTT. As protein: CATSRDPGQSNEKLFF.

The chain uses TRBV19 and TRBJ2-5; 7 bases are a match to TRBD2. This CDR3 is built from 14 residues. The junction had 8 bases not matched to a gene; V was cut back by 6 bases and J by 4 bases. Germline V CDR1 and CDR2: LNHDA, SQIVND (reference sequence). CDR3 in amino acids: CASRMPGGGETQYF. The CDR3 region has the DNA TGTGCCAGTAGGATGCCGGGGGGTGGAGAGACCCAGTACTTC.

The rearrangement joins TRBV7-2 to TRBJ1-6; no definite D call. The CDR3 totals 13 residues. In germline, CDR1 is SGHTA, CDR2 FQGNSA. Trimming took off 2 bases at V and 8 bases at J, with 7 bases between the two ends. For the CDR3, the DNA is TGTGCCAGCAGCTTACAGCGGGATTCACCCCTCCACTTT. This codes for CASSLQRDSPLHF. Based on the CDR3 plus reference TRBV7-2 and TRBJ1-6, the full variable domain is GAGVSQSPSNKVTEKGKDVELRCDPISGHTALYWYRQSLGQGLEFLIYFQGNSAPDKSGLPSDRFSAERTGGSVSTLTIQRTQQEDSAVYLCASSLQRDSPLHFGNGTRLTVT.